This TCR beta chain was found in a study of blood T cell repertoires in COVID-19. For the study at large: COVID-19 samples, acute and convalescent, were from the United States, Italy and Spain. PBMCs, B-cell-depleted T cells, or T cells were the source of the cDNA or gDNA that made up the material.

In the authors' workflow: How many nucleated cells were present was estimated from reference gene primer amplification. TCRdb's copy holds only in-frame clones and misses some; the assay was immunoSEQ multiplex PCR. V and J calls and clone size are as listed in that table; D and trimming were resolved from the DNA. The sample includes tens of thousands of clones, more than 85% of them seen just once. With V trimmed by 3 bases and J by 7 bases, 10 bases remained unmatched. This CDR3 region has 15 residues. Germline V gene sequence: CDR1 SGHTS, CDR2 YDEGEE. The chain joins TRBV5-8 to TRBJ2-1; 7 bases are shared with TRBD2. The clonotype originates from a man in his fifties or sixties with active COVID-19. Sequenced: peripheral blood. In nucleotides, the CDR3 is TGTGCCAGCAGCTCCTCCGGGGGGATTCGGAATGAGCAGTTCTTC. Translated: CASSSSGGIRNEQFF.